This T cell receptor (beta chain) derives from a study of early T cells in non-severe SARS-CoV-2 infection. The wider study: Alpha and beta chains were unpaired, from unsorted whole-blood bulk RNA.

In this sample, this clonotype turned up a few times. The length of the CDR3 is 13 residues. Trimming took off 3 bases at V and 8 bases at J, with 10 bases between the two ends. Germline V gives CDR1 SGHAT, CDR2 FQDESV (reference sequence). In TCRdb, the 5' RACE reads were re-called with MiXCR into one record per CDR3 protein. The sample carries approximately 30,000 distinct CDR3 sequences, 6% to 7.5% recorded once. This chain joins TRBV11-1 and TRBJ2-2; D not certain. The clonotype originates from an adult who was a healthcare worker with PCR-confirmed SARS-CoV-2 infection or an uninfected control (not recorded which). Sample: whole blood, taken at baseline. CDR3 sequence: CASSFKPDGELFF. The DNA of the CDR3 is TGTGCCAGCAGCTTCAAACCGGATGGGGAGCTGTTTTTT.